Listed here are 23 T cell receptor beta chains from one sample, sequenced in a study of T cell changes during pregnancy in multiple sclerosis. TCRdb's copy holds only in-frame clones and misses some; the assay was immunoSEQ multiplex PCR. The sample carries around 26,000 clones, roughly 89% recorded once. The sample in question was CD8+ T cells from peripheral blood mononuclear cells, obtained in the second trimester of pregnancy. These receptors all stem from a female donor with multiple sclerosis, enrolled in a pregnancy study.

The chain carries TRBV27 and TRBJ2-2; 7 bases match TRBD1. The CDR3 sequence is 15 residues long. Looked up from germline, CDR1 is MNHEY and CDR2 is SMNVEV (reference sequence). Trimming removed 2 bases from V and 7 bases from J; junction bases left unmatched: 7. The CDR3, as DNA: TGTGCCAGCAGTTTAGGAGCAGGGGGAATCGGGGAGCTGTTTTTT. Protein product: CASSLGAGGIGELFF.

V gene TRBV7-9 combines with J gene TRBJ2-7; 7 bases line up with TRBD1. Trimming removed 5 bases from V and 4 bases from J; junction bases left unmatched: 8. CDR3 length equals 14 residues. From germline, CDR1 is SEHNR and CDR2 FQNEAQ (reference sequence). CDR3 DNA: TGTGCCAGCAGCCATGGACAGGAAGTGTACGAGCAGTACTTC. It specifies CASSHGQEVYEQYF.

CDR3 residues: CASRVTSEITDTQYF. DNA for the CDR3: TGTGCCAGCAGGGTGACTAGCGAGATCACAGATACGCAGTATTTT. The genes are TRBV7-9 and TRBJ2-3; 8 positions match TRBD2. V shed 6 bases, J shed 2 bases, and the junction held 7 bases outside the gene matches. CDR1 and CDR2 (germline): SEHNR, FQNEAQ (reference sequence). The CDR3 consists of 15 residues.

V usage is TRBV20-1 and J usage is TRBJ1-2; D not certain. The CDR3 is made up of 10 amino acids. The germline CDR1 and CDR2 sequences are DFQATT and SNEGSKA (reference sequence). The CDR3 reads CTAGVNGYTF. In DNA, the CDR3 is TGCACCGCGGGTGTAAATGGCTACACCTTC.

The chain carries TRBV7-9 and TRBJ2-2, with TRBD1 matching over 8 bases. The CDR3 is 18 residues long. Germline loops: CDR1 SEHNR, CDR2 FQNEAQ (reference sequence). With 5 bases clipped from V and 2 bases from J, the junction kept 13 bases outside the gene matches. The CDR3 DNA is TGTGCCAGCAGCCCCGAGACAGGGGCCTACTCAAACACCGGGGAGCTGTTTTTT. Encoded protein: CASSPETGAYSNTGELFF.

The chain recombines TRBV29-1 with TRBJ2-4; D perhaps matches TRBD2 (7 bases). This CDR3 comprises 14 residues. Trimming removed 0 bases at V and 5 bases at J, with 11 bases between. The germline gives CDR1 SQVTM, CDR2 ANQGSEA. The CDR3 sequence: CSVEDRGGENIQYF. The CDR3 nucleotides are TGCAGCGTTGAAGATCGCGGGGGCGAAAACATTCAGTACTTC.

V is TRBV19 and J is TRBJ2-7; a possible D gene is TRBD1 (5 bases). The CDR3 runs 13 residues. The germline V and J ends were trimmed by 5 bases and 6 bases, with 14 bases remaining between them. Germline values: CDR1 LNHDA, CDR2 SQIVND (reference sequence). CDR3 in amino acids: CASSLGHPGEQYF. In DNA, the CDR3 is TGTGCCAGTAGTCTCGGACACCCGGGCGAGCAGTACTTC.

CDR3 sequence (DNA): TGCGCCAGCAGCCAATCCGGGGGACTGAACTCCTACAATGAGCAGTTCTTC. Encoded protein: CASSQSGGLNSYNEQFF. This chain links TRBV4-3 with TRBJ2-1; TRBD2 might be the D (6 bases). This CDR3 is 17 amino acids long. Germline assignment: CDR1 LGHNA and CDR2 YSLEER. Trimming removed 2 bases at V and 0 bases at J, with 14 bases between.

This clone was detected once. The V gene is TRBV13, the J gene TRBJ1-1; 7 bases fit TRBD1. The CDR3 sequence is 15 residues long. Per germline, CDR1 PRHDT and CDR2 FYEKMQ (reference sequence). The V gene end was trimmed by 5 bases and the J gene end by 4 bases; junction bases not matched to a gene: 10. The CDR3 bases are TGTGCCAGCAGCCCCCGACAGGGCGGGGTCACTGAAGCTTTCTTT. Amino acid sequence: CASSPRQGGVTEAFF.

The V and J genes are TRBV19 and TRBJ2-7; 10 bases match TRBD1. The CDR3 covers 15 residues. With 11 bases clipped from V and 1 base from J, the junction kept 11 bases outside the gene matches. Germline-derived CDR1 and CDR2 are LNHDA and SQIVND (reference sequence). The CDR3 DNA reads as TGTGCCTCAAACTCCCCGGGACAGGGGTCCTACGAGCAGTACTTC. Encoded protein: CASNSPGQGSYEQYF.

The genes are TRBV9 and TRBJ2-1; TRBD2 agrees at 10 bases. Per germline, CDR1 SGDLS and CDR2 YYNGEE. The CDR3 totals 15 residues. J lost 5 bases, V lost 1 base, and 3 bases had no gene match. CDR3 region: CASSVSGLADNEQFF. Here the CDR3 DNA reads TGTGCCAGCAGCGTAAGCGGACTAGCGGACAATGAGCAGTTCTTC.

This chain uses TRBV5-4 with TRBJ2-5; TRBD1 might be the D (5 bases). Trimming took off 2 bases at V and 0 bases at J, with 8 bases between the two ends. The CDR3 is 14 residues long. The germline CDR1 and CDR2 sequences are SGHNT and YYREEE (reference sequence). The DNA of the CDR3 is TGTGCCAGCAGCTTCCGACAGTACCAAGAGACCCAGTACTTC. It is translated as CASSFRQYQETQYF.

The chain links TRBV6-1 to TRBJ2-3, with D perhaps TRBD1 (6 bases). Per germline, CDR1 MNHNS and CDR2 SASEGT. V lost 5 bases and J lost 7, with 13 bases in between. This CDR3 comprises 13 residues. The CDR3 spells CASSIGGTYTQYF. CDR3 DNA: TGTGCCAGCAGTATAGGTGGGACATATACGCAGTATTTT.

The chain combines TRBV7-9 with TRBJ1-1; D unclear. V was trimmed by 10 bases and J by 4 bases, leaving 13 bases between them. Germline lookup yields CDR1 SEHNR and CDR2 FQNEAQ (reference sequence). The CDR3 extends over 12 amino acids. CDR3 nucleotide sequence: TGTGCCACCGCGTGGGAGGTCACTGAAGCTTTCTTT. Protein sequence: CATAWEVTEAFF.

V gene TRBV7-8 combines with J gene TRBJ2-7, with 7 bases fitting TRBD1. Trimming removed 5 bases from V and 2 bases from J; junction bases left unmatched: 3. Germline V lookup: CDR1 SGHVS, CDR2 FQNEAQ. This CDR3 spans 13 amino acids. The CDR3 loop is CASSPGQTYEQYF. CDR3 bases: TGTGCCAGCAGCCCGGGACAGACCTACGAGCAGTACTTC.

The V gene is TRBV2, the J gene TRBJ2-7; 7 bases match TRBD1. Trimming cost V 5 bases and J 2 bases; bases outside gene matches: 9. The CDR3 spans 15 residues. The germline gives CDR1 SNHLY, CDR2 FYNNEI. In DNA form, the CDR3 reads TGTGCCAGCAGTCCTCCGACAGGGCGACCCTACGAGCAGTACTTC. It specifies CASSPPTGRPYEQYF.

The chain couples TRBV7-9 to TRBJ2-7, with a tentative D call TRBD1 (6 bases). This CDR3 region has 13 residues. The germline V gene encodes CDR1 SEHNR and CDR2 FQNEAQ (reference sequence). The ends were cut back, 5 bases at V and 4 bases at J, with 12 bases in the middle. In nucleotides, the CDR3 is TGTGCCAGCAGCCGCCCAGGGGTTTACGAGCAGTACTTC. Translation: CASSRPGVYEQYF.

This chain links TRBV13 with TRBJ1-2; the match to TRBD1 covers 11 bases. The germline V gene encodes CDR1 PRHDT and CDR2 FYEKMQ (reference sequence). With 5 bases clipped from V and 4 bases from J, the junction kept 3 bases outside the gene matches. CDR3 size: 14 residues. The CDR3 region has the DNA TGTGCCAGCAGCGAGGGGACAGGGGGCTATGGCTACACCTTC. Encoded protein: CASSEGTGGYGYTF.

The V gene is TRBV6-5, the J gene TRBJ1-1; D perhaps matches TRBD1 (5 bases). CDR1 is MNHEY and CDR2 is SVGAGI in the germline V gene. The CDR3 consists of 15 residues. Trimming removed 5 bases at V and 2 bases at J, with 15 bases between. The CDR3 protein is CASSLGAQANTEAFF. In DNA form, the CDR3 reads TGTGCCAGCAGTCTAGGGGCACAGGCAAACACTGAAGCTTTCTTT.

The chain uses TRBV28 and TRBJ2-7; 8 bases are a match to TRBD1. With 6 bases clipped from V and 6 bases from J, the junction kept 10 bases outside the gene matches. The V gene's germline CDR1 is MDHEN and CDR2 SYDVKM. CDR3 length equals 14 residues. The CDR3 loop is CASRGGTGGVEQYF. In nucleotides, the CDR3 is TGTGCCAGCAGGGGCGGGACAGGAGGGGTCGAGCAGTACTTC.

CDR3 sequence reads: CASSLGGAGSGETQYF. The CDR3 DNA is TGTGCCAGCAGCTTAGGCGGGGCCGGGTCGGGGGAGACCCAGTACTTC. The genes are TRBV7-9 and TRBJ2-5; possibly TRBD2 for D (6 bases). The germline CDR1 and CDR2 sequences are SEHNR and FQNEAQ (reference sequence). The CDR3 is made up of 16 amino acids. V lost 1 base, J lost 5 bases, and 17 bases lay in between.

This rearrangement joins TRBV10-3 to TRBJ1-1; D not certain. The CDR3 covers 13 residues. CDR1 and CDR2 (germline): ENHRY, SYGVKD. The germline V and J ends were trimmed by 8 bases and 5 bases, with 15 bases remaining between them. The CDR3 coding sequence is TGTGCCATCGGGAGGGATCTCGCGACTGAAGCTTTCTTT. Protein product: CAIGRDLATEAFF.

This chain links TRBV19 with TRBJ2-1, with 7 bases matching TRBD2. Per the germline V gene, CDR1 is LNHDA and CDR2 is SQIVND (reference sequence). The V gene end was trimmed by 8 bases and the J gene end by 3 bases; junction bases not matched to a gene: 10. CDR3 length equals 15 residues. In DNA form, the CDR3 reads TGTGCCAGTTCTCGCGGCGGGAGCGACTACAATGAGCAGTTCTTC. Translated: CASSRGGSDYNEQFF.